These T cell receptor beta chains were read from a single sample in a study of shared clonotypes between healthy human individuals. Only in-frame clones appear in the TCRdb table, and some are missing; sequencing was by immunoSEQ multiplex PCR. The table shows 450,000 to 500,000 clones, with 70% to 80% occurring only once. Input material: PBMCs. All receptors come from a woman in her 40s in good health. Some clones in this sample may be carry-over from other donors' samples. The CDR3 runs from the conserved cysteine through the conserved F or W. The D gene is left open where the match is weak. Clone size is given for some rows only: seen once, a few or many times, or a class if the clone is expanded.

TRBV19	-	-	TRBJ2-7	TGTGCCAGTAGTATAGCGGGGGCGGGGGCCTACGAGCAGTACTTC	CASSIAGAGAYEQYF
TRBV30	-	TRBD1	TRBJ1-5	TGTGCCTGGAGCCCGGACAGGGGGGATCAGCCCCAGCATTTT	CAWSPDRGDQPQHF
TRBV27	-	TRBD1	TRBJ2-5	TGTGTCAGCAGAAGACAGGGTGGGCCTCAAGAGACCCAGTACTTC	CVSRRQGGPQETQYF
TRBV6-1	once	TRBD1	TRBJ2-7	TGTGCCGGACAGGGTTCCTACGAGCAGTACTTC	CAGQGSYEQYF
TRBV18	-	TRBD1	TRBJ2-5	TGTGCCAGCTCACCACCGGACAGGGGACAAGAGACCCAGTACTTC	CASSPPDRGQETQYF
TRBV7-9	-	-	TRBJ2-1	TGTGCCAGCAGCTTAGAAACTAGAAGAGGTGAGCAGTTCTTC	CASSLETRRGEQFF
TRBV19	-	-	TRBJ2-3	TGTGCCAGTAGAATGGGATTAAAGATGACAGATACGCAGTATTTT	CASRMGLKMTDTQYF
TRBV7-9	-	TRBD2	TRBJ2-1	TGTGCCAGCAGCTCCTCCGGGACTAGTTCCGTCTTC	CASSSSGTSSVF
TRBV5-6	-	-	TRBJ1-2	TGTGCCAGCAGCTTAGTAGGGTTTGATGGCTACACCTTC	CASSLVGFDGYTF
TRBV14	-	-	TRBJ2-1	TGTGCCAGCAGCCACGGTCTCTACAATGAGCAGTTCTTC	CASSHGLYNEQFF
TRBV19	-	TRBD1	TRBJ2-2	TGTGCCAGTAGTCCCGGGACAGCGAACACCGGGGAGCTGTTTTTT	CASSPGTANTGELFF
TRBV7-3	-	-	TRBJ2-7	TGTGCCAGCAGCCTTGGACCGAATTCAGCCTACGAGCAGTACTTC	CASSLGPNSAYEQYF
TRBV6-1	-	-	TRBJ1-5	TGTGCCAGCAGCTGGGGTAGGAATCAGCCCCAGCATTTT	CASSWGRNQPQHF
TRBV7-7	-	-	TRBJ2-2	TGTGCTAGCAGCCGGGACTCCTCCCCCCTAACCGGGGAGCTGTTTTTT	CASSRDSSPLTGELFF
TRBV15	-	TRBD1	TRBJ1-1	TGTGCCACCAGCAGAGGAGCCGGACAGGGTTGGACTGAAGCTTTCTTT	CATSRGAGQGWTEAFF
TRBV7-2	-	-	TRBJ2-3	TGTGCCAGCAGCCCCGGATGGATGGATGCGCAGTATTTT	CASSPGWMDAQYF
TRBV19	-	TRBD1	TRBJ2-6	TGTGCCAGTAGCAGGGGGATTCGCTCTGGGGCCAACGTCCTGACTTTC	CASSRGIRSGANVLTF
TRBV10-3	-	-	TRBJ1-5	TGTGCCATACGTACCGCAGATAGCAATCAGCCCCAGCATTTT	CAIRTADSNQPQHF
TRBV18	few	-	TRBJ1-5	TGTGCCAGCTCACCGGAAGGGCCTCAGCCCCAGCATTTT	CASSPEGPQPQHF
TRBV29-1	once	TRBD2	TRBJ2-3	TGCAGCGTAACTAGCGGGAGGGCCGACAGCTTCACAGATACGCAGTATTTT	CSVTSGRADSFTDTQYF
TRBV5-6	many	-	TRBJ2-4	TGTGCCAGCAGCTTGGTTGTAGCCAAAAACATTCAGTACTTC	CASSLVVAKNIQYF
TRBV9	-	TRBD1	TRBJ2-7	TGTGCCAGCAGCGAAGGGCCCGGGACAGGGGACATCTACGAGCAGTACTTC	CASSEGPGTGDIYEQYF
TRBV10-3	-	-	TRBJ1-5	TGTGCCATCAGTGGTGAGGGGATTCAGCCCCAGCATTTT	CAISGEGIQPQHF
TRBV29-1	-	TRBD1	TRBJ1-1	TGCAGCGTTGAAGTGGGGTCGACAGGGACTGAAGCTTTCTTT	CSVEVGSTGTEAFF
TRBV6-5	-	-	TRBJ2-6	TGTGCCAGCAGTTACTCGTTTTACTCTGGGGCCAACGTCCTGACTTTC	CASSYSFYSGANVLTF
TRBV27	many	TRBD2	TRBJ2-1	TGTGCCAGCAGAGGTCTAGCGGGAGTTATTGGCTACAATGAGCAGTTCTTC	CASRGLAGVIGYNEQFF
TRBV7-9	many	-	TRBJ1-1	TGTGCCAGCAGCTTACGGAGGGCCCTGGGGGCTGAAGCTTTCTTT	CASSLRRALGAEAFF
TRBV14	-	TRBD1	TRBJ1-1	TGTGCCAGCAGCCACCTCGGACAGGGAGGCACTGAAGCTTTCTTT	CASSHLGQGGTEAFF
TRBV7-3	-	TRBD2	TRBJ2-2	TGTGCCAGCAGCTTAGAGACGGGAGGTGCCGGGGAGCTGTTTTTT	CASSLETGGAGELFF
TRBV28	-	-	TRBJ2-5	TGTGCCAGCAGTCCCTATACGAAGCAGTACTTC	CASSPYTKQYF
TRBV19	-	TRBD1	TRBJ1-1	TGTGCCAGTAGTATTCGCCATACAGGGGAGATCACTGAAGCTTTCTTT	CASSIRHTGEITEAFF
TRBV27	once	-	TRBJ1-6	TGTGCCAGCAGGGGCCATCCCTGGGACAACTATAATTCACCCCTCCACTTT	CASRGHPWDNYNSPLHF
TRBV10-2	-	-	TRBJ1-5	TGCGCCAGTTCTGGGGAGGTCCCCAATCAGCCCCAGCATTTT	CASSGEVPNQPQHF
TRBV29-1	few	-	TRBJ1-1	TGCAGCGTTGAAGCCTCCCTTTGGGGCACTGAAGCTTTCTTT	CSVEASLWGTEAFF
TRBV6-5	-	-	TRBJ2-5	TGTGCCGCTCCCAGGGTTACGTTAGAGACCCAGTACTTC	CAAPRVTLETQYF
TRBV5-1	-	TRBD1	TRBJ2-2	TGCGCCAGCAGCTTTTGGACAGGGGGAACCGGGGAGCTGTTTTTT	CASSFWTGGTGELFF
TRBV4-2	-	TRBD1	TRBJ1-1	TGTGCCACGGAGGGGGCGGGCACTGAAGCTTTCTTT	CATEGAGTEAFF
TRBV5-1	-	TRBD1	TRBJ2-5	TGCGCCAGCAGCACCGGGACAGGGATCGGGCAAGAGACCCAGTACTTC	CASSTGTGIGQETQYF
TRBV28	-	-	TRBJ1-6	TGTGCCAGCAGTTTAGCCTATTCACCCCTCCACTTT	CASSLAYSPLHF
TRBV9	-	-	TRBJ2-7	TGTGCCACCTTAGCCGATCCTTCCTCCTACGAGCAGTACTTC	CATLADPSSYEQYF